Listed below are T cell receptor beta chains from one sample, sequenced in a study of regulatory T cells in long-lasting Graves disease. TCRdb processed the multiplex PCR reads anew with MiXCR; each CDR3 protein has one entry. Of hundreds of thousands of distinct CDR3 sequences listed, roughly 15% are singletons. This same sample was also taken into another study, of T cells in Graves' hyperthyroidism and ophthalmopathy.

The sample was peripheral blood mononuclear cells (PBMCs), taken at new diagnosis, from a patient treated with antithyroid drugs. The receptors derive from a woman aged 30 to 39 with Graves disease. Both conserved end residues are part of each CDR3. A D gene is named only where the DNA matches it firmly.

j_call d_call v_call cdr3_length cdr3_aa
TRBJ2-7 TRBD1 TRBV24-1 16 CATSDPGQGFGYEQYF
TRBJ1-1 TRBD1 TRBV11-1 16 CASSRGQGIINTEAFF
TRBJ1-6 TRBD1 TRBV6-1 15 CASSEDYRGGSPLHF
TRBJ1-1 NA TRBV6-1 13 CASTSPTRTEAFF
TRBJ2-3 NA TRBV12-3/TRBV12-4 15 CASSFALAGTDTQYF
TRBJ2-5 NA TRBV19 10 CAAGRETQYF
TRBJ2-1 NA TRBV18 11 CASSPGNEQFF
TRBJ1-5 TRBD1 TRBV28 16 CASSPSPGQGNQPQHF
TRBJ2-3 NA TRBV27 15 CASSSEGQPTDTQYF
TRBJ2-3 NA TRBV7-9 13 CASSFPLVDTQYF
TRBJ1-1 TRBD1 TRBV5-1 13 CASKTGSGTEAFF
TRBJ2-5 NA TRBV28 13 CASSLSILETQYF
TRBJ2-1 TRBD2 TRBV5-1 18 CASSHLAGASNAYNEQFF
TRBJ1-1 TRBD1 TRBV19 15 CASTRQGPGTSEAFF
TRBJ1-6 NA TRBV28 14 CASSLAGSGSPLHF
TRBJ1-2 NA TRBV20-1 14 CSARLSGSDYGYTF
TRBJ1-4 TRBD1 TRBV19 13 CASQRTRGEKLFF
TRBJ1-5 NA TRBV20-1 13 CSGQQQSNQPQHF
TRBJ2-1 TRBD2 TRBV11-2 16 CASGLGGGGPLNEQFF
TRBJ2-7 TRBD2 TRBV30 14 CAWVPRLAGVPENF
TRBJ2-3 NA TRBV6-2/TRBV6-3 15 CASSYSGTLGDTQYF
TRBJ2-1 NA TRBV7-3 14 CASSLSTRFYEQFF
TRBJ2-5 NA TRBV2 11 CARSLGETQYF
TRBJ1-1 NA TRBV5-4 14 CASSGRGSGAEAFF
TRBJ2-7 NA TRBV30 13 CAWSVHNRYEQYF
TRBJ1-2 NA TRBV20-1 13 CSWMSGRLLGYTF
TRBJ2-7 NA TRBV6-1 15 CASSVHGAQGYEQYF
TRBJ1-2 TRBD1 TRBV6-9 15 CASSYSGTASYGYTF
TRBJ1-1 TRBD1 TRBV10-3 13 CAVGQGMNTEAFF
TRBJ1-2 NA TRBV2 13 CASSETRRDGYTF
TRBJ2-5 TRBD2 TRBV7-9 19 CASSHERVEREGLEETQYF
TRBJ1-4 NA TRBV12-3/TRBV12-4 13 CASSSSRGGKLFF
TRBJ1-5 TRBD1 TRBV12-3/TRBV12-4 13 CASRAQGDQPQHF
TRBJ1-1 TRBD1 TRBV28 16 CASSSTSYRDRDWAFF
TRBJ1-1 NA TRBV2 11 CASSEEKGIFF
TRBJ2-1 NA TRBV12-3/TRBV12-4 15 CASSTTTAQEVWQFF
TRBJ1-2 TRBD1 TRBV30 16 CAWSATSGGRYYGYTF
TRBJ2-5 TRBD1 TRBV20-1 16 CSANPSASRGQETQYF
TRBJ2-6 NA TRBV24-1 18 CATSDRPSPFSGANVLTF
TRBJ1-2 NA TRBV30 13 CAWSTSYGTGYTF
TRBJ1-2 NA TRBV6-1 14 CASSRSEVSGGYTF
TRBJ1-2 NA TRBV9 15 CASSVAHGGAYGYTF
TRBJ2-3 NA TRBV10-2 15 CASRGRGWGTDTQYF
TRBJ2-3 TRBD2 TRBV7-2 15 CASSARGSPPDTQYF
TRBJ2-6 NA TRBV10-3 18 CAISESTFNRAGANVLTF
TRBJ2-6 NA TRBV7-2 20 CASSRVDRRLLGAGANVLTF
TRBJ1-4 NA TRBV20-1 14 CSALFGGYGEKLFF